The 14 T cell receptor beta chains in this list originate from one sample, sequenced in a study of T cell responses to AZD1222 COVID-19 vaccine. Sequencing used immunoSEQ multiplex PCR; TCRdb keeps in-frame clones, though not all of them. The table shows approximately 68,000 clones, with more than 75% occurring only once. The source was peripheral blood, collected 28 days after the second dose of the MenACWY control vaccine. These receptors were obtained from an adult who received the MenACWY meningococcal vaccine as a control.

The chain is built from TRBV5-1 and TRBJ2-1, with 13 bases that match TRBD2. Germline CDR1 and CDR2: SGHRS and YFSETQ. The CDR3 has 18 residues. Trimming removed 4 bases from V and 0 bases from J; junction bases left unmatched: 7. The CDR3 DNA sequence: TGCGCCAGCAGCCCCGGACTAGCGGGAGAATTCTCCTACAATGAGCAGTTCTTC. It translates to CASSPGLAGEFSYNEQFF.

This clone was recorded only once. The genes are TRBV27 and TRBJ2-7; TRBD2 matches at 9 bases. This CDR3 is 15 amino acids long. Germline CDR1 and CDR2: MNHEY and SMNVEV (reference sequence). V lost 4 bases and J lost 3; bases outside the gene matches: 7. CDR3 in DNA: TGTGCCAGCAGTTCCCCGGCGGGAGGGAACTACGAGCAGTACTTC. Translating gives CASSSPAGGNYEQYF.

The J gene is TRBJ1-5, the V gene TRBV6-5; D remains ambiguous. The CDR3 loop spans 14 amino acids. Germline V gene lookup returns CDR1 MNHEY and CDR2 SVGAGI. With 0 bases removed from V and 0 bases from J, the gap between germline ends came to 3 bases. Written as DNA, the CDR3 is TGTGCCAGCAGTTACTCAGGTAGCAATCAGCCCCAGCATTTT. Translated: CASSYSGSNQPQHF.

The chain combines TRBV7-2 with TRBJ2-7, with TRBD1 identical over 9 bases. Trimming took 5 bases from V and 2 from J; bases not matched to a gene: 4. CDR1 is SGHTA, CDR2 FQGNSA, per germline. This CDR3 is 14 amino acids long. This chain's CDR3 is CASSPRTGAYEQYF. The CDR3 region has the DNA TGTGCCAGCAGCCCCCGGACAGGGGCCTACGAGCAGTACTTC.

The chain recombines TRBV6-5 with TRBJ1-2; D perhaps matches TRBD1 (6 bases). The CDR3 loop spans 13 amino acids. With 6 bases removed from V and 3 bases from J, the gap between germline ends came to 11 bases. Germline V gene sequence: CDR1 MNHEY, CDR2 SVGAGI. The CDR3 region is CASSLQGHYGYTF. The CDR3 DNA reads TGTGCCAGCAGCTTACAGGGTCACTATGGCTACACCTTC.

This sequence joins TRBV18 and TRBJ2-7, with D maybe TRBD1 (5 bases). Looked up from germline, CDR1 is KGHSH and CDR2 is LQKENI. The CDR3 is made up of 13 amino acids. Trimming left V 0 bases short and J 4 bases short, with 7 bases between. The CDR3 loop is CASSPPTAYEQYF. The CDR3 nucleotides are TGTGCCAGCTCACCACCGACAGCATACGAGCAGTACTTC.

CDR3 nucleotides: TGTGCCAGCAGCCCGGGACTCGACAATGAGCAGTTCTTC. Residues: CASSPGLDNEQFF. This chain connects TRBV3-1 (or the pseudogene TRBV3-2) to TRBJ2-1; TRBD2 is a possible D gene (6 bases). The CDR3 runs 13 residues. Trimming left V 4 bases short and J 5 bases short, with 9 bases between. The germline gives CDR1 LGHDT, CDR2 YNNKEL (reference sequence).

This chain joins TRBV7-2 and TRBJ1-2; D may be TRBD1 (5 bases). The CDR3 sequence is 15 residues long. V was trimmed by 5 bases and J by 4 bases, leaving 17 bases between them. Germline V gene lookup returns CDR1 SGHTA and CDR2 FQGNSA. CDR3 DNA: TGTGCCAGCAGCCAGGGAGCCCCTCGGGTCTATGGCTACACCTTC. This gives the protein CASSQGAPRVYGYTF. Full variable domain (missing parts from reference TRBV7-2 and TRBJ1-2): GAGVSQSPSNKVTEKGKDVELRCDPISGHTALYWYRQSLGQGLEFLIYFQGNSAPDKSGLPSDRFSAERTGGSVSTLTIQRTQQEDSAVYLCASSQGAPRVYGYTFGSGTRLTVV.

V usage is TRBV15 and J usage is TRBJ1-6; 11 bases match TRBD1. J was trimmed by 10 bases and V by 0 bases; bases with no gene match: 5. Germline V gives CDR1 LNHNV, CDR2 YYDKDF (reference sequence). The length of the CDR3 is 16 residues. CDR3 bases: TGTGCCACCAGCAGAGAAGGACAGGGGGCCAGGTCACCCCTCCACTTT. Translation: CATSREGQGARSPLHF.

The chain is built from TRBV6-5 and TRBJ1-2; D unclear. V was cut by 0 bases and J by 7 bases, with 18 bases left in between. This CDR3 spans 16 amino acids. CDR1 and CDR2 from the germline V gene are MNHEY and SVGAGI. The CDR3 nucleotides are TGTGCCAGCAGTTACTCGAATAGTAATAGGGCTCGTGGCTACACCTTC. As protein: CASSYSNSNRARGYTF.

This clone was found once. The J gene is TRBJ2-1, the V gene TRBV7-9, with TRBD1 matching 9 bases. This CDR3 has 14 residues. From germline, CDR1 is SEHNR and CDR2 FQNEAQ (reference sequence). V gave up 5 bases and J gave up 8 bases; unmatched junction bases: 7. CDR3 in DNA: TGTGCCAGCAGCCGGACAGGGGTCTTCGATGAGCAGTTCTTC. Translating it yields CASSRTGVFDEQFF.

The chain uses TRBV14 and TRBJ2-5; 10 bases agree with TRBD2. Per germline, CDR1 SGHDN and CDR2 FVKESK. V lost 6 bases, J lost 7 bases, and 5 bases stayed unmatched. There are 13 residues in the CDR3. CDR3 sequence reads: CASSVAGGGTQYF. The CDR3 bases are TGTGCCAGCAGTGTAGCGGGAGGTGGGACCCAGTACTTC.

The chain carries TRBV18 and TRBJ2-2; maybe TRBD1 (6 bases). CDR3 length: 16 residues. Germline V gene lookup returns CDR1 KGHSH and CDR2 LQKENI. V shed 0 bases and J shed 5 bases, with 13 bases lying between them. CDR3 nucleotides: TGTGCCAGCTCACCACCGTTGCCAGGGGCAACCGGGGAGCTGTTTTTT. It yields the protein CASSPPLPGATGELFF.

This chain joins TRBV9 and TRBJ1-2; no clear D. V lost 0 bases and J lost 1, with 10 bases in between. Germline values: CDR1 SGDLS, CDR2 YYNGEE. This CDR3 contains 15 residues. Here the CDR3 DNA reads TGTGCCAGCAGCGTAGGAGCGACAATTAACTATGGCTACACCTTC. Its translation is CASSVGATINYGYTF.